The 31 T cell receptor beta chains below were found in one sample sequenced in a study of blood T cell repertoires in COVID-19. Clones were read by immunoSEQ multiplex PCR, and TCRdb kept only the in-frame ones, dropping some. The sample includes 100,000 or so clones, roughly 76% of them seen just once. The sequencing sample was made of peripheral blood. The receptors here all came from a human donor in a cohort sampled during active COVID-19.

The chain combines TRBV7-6 with TRBJ2-3; 7 bases fit TRBD2. J gave up 8 bases and V 4 bases, and 6 bases lay outside the gene matches. The CDR3 contains 13 residues. Germline loops: CDR1 SGHVS, CDR2 FNYEAQ. The DNA of the CDR3 is TGTGCCAGCAGCTACGGGACGGGGGGTACGCAGTATTTT. This encodes CASSYGTGGTQYF.

This clone has a single count. The chain has TRBV28 and TRBJ2-3; maybe TRBD1 (5 bases). Germline CDR1 and CDR2: MDHEN and SYDVKM. The CDR3 covers 15 residues. Trimming pared 3 bases from V and 3 bases from J, leaving 13 bases between. CDR3 DNA sequence: TGTGCCAGCAGTTTCAGACAGACCACTACAGATACGCAGTATTTT. Residues: CASSFRQTTTDTQYF.

The V and J genes are TRBV28 and TRBJ1-3; TRBD1 matches 7 bases. Trimming took 6 bases from V and 0 from J; bases not matched to a gene: 2. CDR1 and CDR2 (germline): MDHEN, SYDVKM. The CDR3 loop spans 14 amino acids. Here the CDR3 reads CASRRTGSGNTIYF. CDR3 in DNA: TGTGCCAGCAGGAGGACAGGCTCTGGAAACACCATATATTTT.

The chain carries TRBV7-2 and TRBJ1-1, with TRBD1 matching over 9 bases. Germline V lookup: CDR1 SGHTA, CDR2 FQGNSA. The V and J ends lost 5 bases and 5 bases, in that order; junction bases with no gene match: 12. The CDR3 loop spans 16 amino acids. CDR3 sequence reads: CASSLPLGTGRTEAFF. The CDR3 coding sequence is TGTGCCAGCAGCCTCCCTCTCGGGACAGGGAGAACTGAAGCTTTCTTT.

The chain couples TRBV7-9 to TRBJ1-4; D is possibly TRBD1 (6 bases). The V and J ends lost 0 bases and 7 bases respectively, with 9 bases between them. The CDR3 has 14 residues. CDR1 and CDR2 (germline): SEHNR, FQNEAQ (reference sequence). The DNA for the CDR3 is TGTGCCAGCAGCTTAGCGGGGGGGCGTGAAAAACTGTTTTTT. As protein: CASSLAGGREKLFF.

The chain joins TRBV19 to TRBJ2-1; 8 nucleotides agree with TRBD2. The V and J ends lost 0 bases and 1 base, in that order; junction bases with no gene match: 2. The germline V gene has CDR1 LNHDA and CDR2 SQIVND (reference sequence). This CDR3 has 16 amino acids. CDR3 DNA sequence: TGTGCCAGTAGTATAGAGGTAGCGGGATCCTACAATGAGCAGTTCTTC. Residues: CASSIEVAGSYNEQFF.

The V gene is TRBV4-3, the J gene TRBJ1-2; D gene unclear. Germline-derived CDR1 and CDR2 are LGHNA and YSLEER. Trimming took off 0 bases at V and 4 bases at J, with 12 bases between the two ends. The CDR3 has 15 amino acids. This chain's CDR3 is CASSQDLGSLYGYTF. The CDR3 DNA reads TGCGCCAGCAGCCAAGATCTAGGGAGCCTCTATGGCTACACCTTC.

The V call is TRBV4-1, the J call TRBJ2-2, with 8 bases that match TRBD1. Losses at the gene ends were 3 bases for V and 8 bases for J; bases not matched to a gene: 5. Germline loops: CDR1 MGHRA, CDR2 YSYEKL. This CDR3 is built from 14 residues. The CDR3 is CASSQDRAIGELFF. CDR3 sequence (DNA): TGCGCCAGCAGCCAGGACAGGGCTATTGGGGAGCTGTTTTTT.

The chain uses TRBV10-3 and TRBJ1-5; D is ambiguous. The V and J ends lost 3 bases and 2 bases respectively, with 8 bases between them. The CDR3 contains 14 residues. Germline CDR1 and CDR2: ENHRY and SYGVKD. The CDR3 nucleotides are TGTGCCATCAGTGAAGGTCTAGGCAATCAGCCCCAGCATTTT. This encodes CAISEGLGNQPQHF.

The sample holds one count of this clone. The chain employs TRBV12-5 and TRBJ1-1, with D hard to call. This CDR3 has 14 residues. The V gene lost 0 bases and the J gene lost 6 bases, with 11 bases spanning the gap. In germline, CDR1 is LGHNT, CDR2 FRNRAP. CDR3 DNA sequence: TGTGCTAGTGGTTTGGTAGGCACAGCCTCTGAAGCTTTCTTT. As protein: CASGLVGTASEAFF.

The chain is built from TRBV15 and TRBJ2-1, with 11 bases fitting TRBD2. Trimming removed 7 bases from V and 5 bases from J; junction bases left unmatched: 4. The CDR3 has 14 amino acids. The germline V gene has CDR1 LNHNV and CDR2 YYDKDF (reference sequence). The CDR3 is CATKTSGVHNEQFF. CDR3 coding DNA: TGTGCCACCAAGACTAGCGGGGTTCACAATGAGCAGTTCTTC.

The gene calls are TRBV21-1 and TRBJ1-1; no DNA check was done on the table's D call, TRBD1. TRBV21-1 is flagged as a pseudogene. This CDR3 comprises 18 residues. In DNA form, the CDR3 reads TGTGCCAGCAGCAAAAAGACCCACAGACAGCCGGTGAACACTGAAGCTTTCTTT. Its protein product is CASSKKTHRQPVNTEAFF.

The V and J genes are TRBV7-2 and TRBJ1-5, with TRBD1 matching over 8 bases. This CDR3 is 18 amino acids long. Germline V CDR1 and CDR2: SGHTA, FQGNSA. V shed 1 base and J 3 bases; nucleotides not matched to a gene: 11. The CDR3 sequence: CASSLGVGQGGVNQPQHF. The CDR3 region has the DNA TGTGCCAGCAGCTTAGGTGTTGGACAGGGAGGGGTCAATCAGCCCCAGCATTTT.

The V call is TRBV2, the J call TRBJ2-2, with 10 bases lining up with TRBD2. The CDR3 extends over 15 amino acids. V trimming: 6 bases; J trimming: 8 bases; junction bases outside the gene matches: 9. CDR1 and CDR2 (germline): SNHLY, FYNNEI. CDR3 sequence: CASRGLADLRGELFF. The CDR3 DNA follows: TGTGCCAGCAGAGGACTAGCGGATCTTAGGGGGGAGCTGTTTTTT.

The chain links TRBV6-6 to TRBJ2-7; 11 bases are shared with TRBD1. This CDR3 is 13 amino acids long. CDR1 is MNHNY and CDR2 is SVGAGI in the germline V gene (reference sequence). V lost 5 bases, J lost 6 bases, and 3 bases stayed unmatched. The CDR3 DNA reads as TGTGCCAGCAGTCCCGGGACAGGGGGCGAGCAGTACTTC. It specifies CASSPGTGGEQYF.

This chain joins TRBV29-1 and TRBJ2-7; no definite D call. This CDR3 is 11 amino acids long. Germline assignment: CDR1 SQVTM and CDR2 ANQGSEA. Trimming pared 6 bases from V and 0 bases from J, leaving 6 bases between. This CDR3 is CSVESSYEQYF. DNA for the CDR3: TGCAGCGTCGAGAGCTCCTACGAGCAGTACTTC.

The J gene is TRBJ2-5, the V gene TRBV2, with a weak D call TRBD2 (5 bases). Trimming pared 8 bases from V and 1 base from J, leaving 14 bases between. The CDR3 is made up of 14 amino acids. CDR1 and CDR2 from the germline V gene are SNHLY and FYNNEI. CDR3: CASRRETTQETQYF. The CDR3 coding sequence is TGTGCCAGCCGCCGAGAGACTACCCAAGAGACCCAGTACTTC.

The V gene is TRBV10-3, the J gene TRBJ1-6; a possible D gene is TRBD1 (5 bases). The CDR3 consists of 14 residues. V was trimmed by 6 bases and J by 9 bases, leaving 15 bases between them. Per the germline V gene, CDR1 is ENHRY and CDR2 is SYGVKD. The DNA for the CDR3 is TGTGCCATCAGCTCAGGGAATTTCGGTTCACCCCTCCACTTT. This encodes CAISSGNFGSPLHF.

The genes are TRBV29-1 and TRBJ1-2; TRBD1 might be the D (5 bases). Between the trimmed V and J ends, which lost 7 bases and 7 bases, there was a span of 16 bases. The CDR3 is made up of 12 amino acids. Germline V gene sequence: CDR1 SQVTM, CDR2 ANQGSEA. The CDR3 sequence is CSGRGDQGGYTF. CDR3 nucleotide sequence: TGCAGCGGGCGGGGGGACCAGGGTGGCTACACCTTC.

The chain carries TRBV27 and TRBJ2-7; tentative D call: TRBD2 (5 bases). CDR1 MNHEY and CDR2 SMNVEV come from the germline V gene (reference sequence). CDR3 size: 15 residues. V shed 3 bases and J shed 5 bases, with 17 bases lying between them. The CDR3 protein is CASSLTPRGSNEQYF. CDR3 nucleotide sequence: TGTGCCAGCAGTTTGACCCCAAGAGGGAGTAACGAGCAGTACTTC.

The rearrangement joins TRBV5-1 to TRBJ1-2, with TRBD1 matching 9 bases. CDR3 size: 16 residues. V shed 4 bases and J 6 bases; nucleotides not matched to a gene: 13. Germline assignment: CDR1 SGHRS and CDR2 YFSETQ. CDR3 bases: TGCGCCAGCAGCCCCACGGACAGGGGAGGTTTCGATGGCTACACCTTC. The encoded protein is CASSPTDRGGFDGYTF.

This clone was observed a handful of times. This rearrangement joins TRBV28 to TRBJ1-1; D perhaps matches TRBD1 (6 bases). Germline V gene sequence: CDR1 MDHEN, CDR2 SYDVKM. Trimming shortened V by 7 bases and J by 10 bases, and 13 bases separated the two germline ends. CDR3 length: 11 amino acids. CDR3: CASIYRDIAFF. The DNA of the CDR3 is TGTGCCAGCATTTACCGGGACATAGCTTTCTTT.

V gene TRBV19 combines with J gene TRBJ2-7, with a tentative D call TRBD2 (6 bases). The CDR3 is 14 residues long. Germline CDR1 LNHDA, CDR2 SQIVND (reference sequence). Deletions cut 9 bases from V and 2 bases from J, with 17 bases between. Here the CDR3 reads CASHRSLAPYEQYF. DNA of the CDR3: TGTGCCAGCCACCGCTCTCTAGCGCCCTACGAGCAGTACTTC.

The chain combines TRBV2 with TRBJ1-1; no reliable D call. The V gene's germline CDR1 is SNHLY and CDR2 FYNNEI. The CDR3 totals 14 residues. The V end was cut by 8 bases, the J end by 4 bases, with 17 bases between. The CDR3 region is CASFFPTPGTEAFF. CDR3 bases: TGTGCCAGCTTTTTTCCTACCCCGGGCACTGAAGCTTTCTTT.

The rearrangement joins TRBV7-9 to TRBJ1-1, with D perhaps matching TRBD1 (5 bases). Per germline, CDR1 SEHNR and CDR2 FQNEAQ (reference sequence). CDR3 length equals 16 residues. The V end lost 6 bases, the J end lost 1 base, and 18 bases lay between the germline ends. In nucleotides, the CDR3 is TGTGCCAGCAGGACTAGGAGGGCAGGGCAGAACACTGAAGCTTTCTTT. It translates to CASRTRRAGQNTEAFF.

The CDR3 nucleotides are TGTGCCAGCAGTGATACAGGGTTGGGGAGAACTGAAGCTTTCTTT. Translating it yields CASSDTGLGRTEAFF. This chain links TRBV6-1 with TRBJ1-1, with D maybe TRBD1 (6 bases). CDR3 length: 15 residues. V was shortened by 3 bases and J by 5 bases, with 16 bases between the two germline ends. CDR1 and CDR2 from the germline V gene are MNHNS and SASEGT.

The chain joins TRBV5-4 to TRBJ2-7, with 8 bases aligning to TRBD2. The germline gives CDR1 SGHNT, CDR2 YYREEE (reference sequence). J lost 3 bases, V lost 4 bases, and 6 bases had no gene match. The CDR3 consists of 14 residues. As DNA, the CDR3 is TGTGCCAGCAGCCCCGGACTAGCCGACTACGAGCAGTACTTC. Its translation is CASSPGLADYEQYF.

This clone was detected a few times. The CDR3 sequence: CARLPPNYFGTDTQYF. The CDR3 bases are TGTGCCAGGCTACCGCCAAACTATTTTGGCACAGATACGCAGTATTTT. This chain joins TRBV3-1 (or the pseudogene TRBV3-2) and TRBJ2-3; D is uncertain. Germline-derived CDR1 and CDR2 are LGHDT and YNNKEL (reference sequence). The length of the CDR3 is 16 residues. V dropped 9 bases and J dropped 1 base, with 20 bases sitting between them.

The chain is built from TRBV18 and TRBJ2-7, with 10 bases that match TRBD1. The junction had 6 bases not matched to a gene; V was cut back by 5 bases and J by 2 bases. CDR3 length: 15 residues. The germline V gene encodes CDR1 KGHSH and CDR2 LQKENI. CDR3 protein: CASSTGTGVAYEQYF. The CDR3 DNA reads TGTGCCAGCTCAACCGGGACAGGGGTTGCCTACGAGCAGTACTTC. The whole variable domain, remainder taken from reference TRBV18 and TRBJ2-7, is NAGVMQNPRHLVRRRGQEARLRCSPMKGHSHVYWYRQLPEEGLKFMVYLQKENIIDESGMPKERFSAEFPKEGPSILRIQQVVRGDSAAYFCASSTGTGVAYEQYFGPGTRLTVT.

This chain uses TRBV7-8 with TRBJ1-4, with D tentatively TRBD1 (6 bases). The germline V gene encodes CDR1 SGHVS and CDR2 FQNEAQ. The V end was cut by 5 bases, the J end by 10 bases, with 11 bases between. This CDR3 is built from 12 residues. DNA for the CDR3: TGTGCCAGCAGCCCACCCAGGGGAAAACTGTTTTTT. It codes for CASSPPRGKLFF.

The J gene is TRBJ2-1, the V gene TRBV19, with TRBD2 matching over 9 bases. Germline trimming cut 3 bases from V and 9 bases from J; bases unmatched to any gene: 12. This CDR3 is 16 amino acids long. CDR1 and CDR2 (germline): LNHDA, SQIVND (reference sequence). The CDR3 sequence: CASSMWRTSARPEQFF. CDR3 nucleotide sequence: TGTGCCAGTAGTATGTGGCGGACTAGCGCGAGGCCTGAGCAGTTCTTC.